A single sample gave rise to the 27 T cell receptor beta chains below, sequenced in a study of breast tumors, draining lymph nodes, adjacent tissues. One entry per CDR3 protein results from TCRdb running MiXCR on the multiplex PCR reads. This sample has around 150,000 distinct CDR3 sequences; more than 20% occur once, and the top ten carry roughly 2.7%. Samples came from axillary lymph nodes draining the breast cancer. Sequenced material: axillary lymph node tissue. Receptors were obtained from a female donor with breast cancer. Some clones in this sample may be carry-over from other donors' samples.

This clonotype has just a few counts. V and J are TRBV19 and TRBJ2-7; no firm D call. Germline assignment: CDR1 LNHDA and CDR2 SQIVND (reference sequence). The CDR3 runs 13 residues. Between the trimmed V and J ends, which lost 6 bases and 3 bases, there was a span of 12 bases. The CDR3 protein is CASSPRTDYEQYF. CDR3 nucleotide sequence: TGTGCCAGTAGCCCTCGGACGGACTACGAGCAGTACTTC.

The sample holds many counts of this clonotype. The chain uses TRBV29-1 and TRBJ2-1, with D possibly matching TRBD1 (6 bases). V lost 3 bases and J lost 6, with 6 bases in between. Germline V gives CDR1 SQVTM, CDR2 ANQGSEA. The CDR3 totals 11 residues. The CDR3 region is CSVDRGNEQFF. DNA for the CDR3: TGCAGCGTTGACAGGGGCAATGAGCAGTTCTTC.

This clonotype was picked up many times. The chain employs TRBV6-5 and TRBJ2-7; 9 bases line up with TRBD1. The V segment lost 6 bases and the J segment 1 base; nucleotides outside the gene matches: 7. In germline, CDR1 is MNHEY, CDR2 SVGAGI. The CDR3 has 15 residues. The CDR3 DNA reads TGTGCCAGCAGACCGGACAGGGGCGCTTCCTACGAGCAGTACTTC. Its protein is CASRPDRGASYEQYF.

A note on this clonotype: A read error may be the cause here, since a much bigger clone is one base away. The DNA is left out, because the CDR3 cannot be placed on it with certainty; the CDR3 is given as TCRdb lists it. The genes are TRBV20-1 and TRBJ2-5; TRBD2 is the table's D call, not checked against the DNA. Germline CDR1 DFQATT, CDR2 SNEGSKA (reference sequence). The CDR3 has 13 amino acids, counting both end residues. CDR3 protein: CSPVASGSETRYF.

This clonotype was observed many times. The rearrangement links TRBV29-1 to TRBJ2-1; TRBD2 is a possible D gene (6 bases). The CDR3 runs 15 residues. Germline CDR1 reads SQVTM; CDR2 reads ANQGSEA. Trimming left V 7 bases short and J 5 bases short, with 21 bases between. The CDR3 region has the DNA TGCAGCGCCCCTGCCAGGGCAGGGAGGAACAATGAGCAGTTCTTC. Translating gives CSAPARAGRNNEQFF.

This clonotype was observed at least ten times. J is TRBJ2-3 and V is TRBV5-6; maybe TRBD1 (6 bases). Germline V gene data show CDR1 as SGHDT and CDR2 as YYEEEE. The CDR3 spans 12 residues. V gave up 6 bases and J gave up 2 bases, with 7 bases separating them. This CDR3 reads CASKGDTDTQYF. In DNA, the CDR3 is TGTGCCAGCAAGGGGGACACAGATACGCAGTATTTT.

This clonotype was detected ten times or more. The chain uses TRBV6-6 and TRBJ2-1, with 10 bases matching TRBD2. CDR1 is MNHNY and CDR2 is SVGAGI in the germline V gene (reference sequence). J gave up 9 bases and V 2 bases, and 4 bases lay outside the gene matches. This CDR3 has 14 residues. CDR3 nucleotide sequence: TGTGCCAGCAGTTACGGGCTAGCGGGAGTTGAGCAGTTCTTC. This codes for CASSYGLAGVEQFF.

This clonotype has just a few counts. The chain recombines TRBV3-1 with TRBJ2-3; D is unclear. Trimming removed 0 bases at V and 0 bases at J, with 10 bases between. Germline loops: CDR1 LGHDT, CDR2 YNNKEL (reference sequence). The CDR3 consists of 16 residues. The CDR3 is CASSQDVAASTDTQYF. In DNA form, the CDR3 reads TGTGCCAGCAGCCAAGACGTCGCGGCTAGCACAGATACGCAGTATTTT.

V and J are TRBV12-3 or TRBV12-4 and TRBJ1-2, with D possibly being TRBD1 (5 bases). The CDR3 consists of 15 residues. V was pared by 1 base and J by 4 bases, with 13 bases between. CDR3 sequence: CASSLDTGESYGYTF. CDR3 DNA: TGTGCCAGCAGTTTAGACACGGGGGAAAGCTATGGCTACACCTTC.

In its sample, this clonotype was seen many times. The CDR3 spells CAIRGDKNEQFF. The CDR3 coding sequence is TGTGCCATCAGGGGCGACAAGAATGAGCAGTTCTTC. The chain carries TRBV10-3 and TRBJ2-1; D is undetermined. Germline CDR1 reads ENHRY; CDR2 reads SYGVKD. There are 12 residues in the CDR3. The V and J ends lost 6 bases and 7 bases respectively, with 10 bases between them.

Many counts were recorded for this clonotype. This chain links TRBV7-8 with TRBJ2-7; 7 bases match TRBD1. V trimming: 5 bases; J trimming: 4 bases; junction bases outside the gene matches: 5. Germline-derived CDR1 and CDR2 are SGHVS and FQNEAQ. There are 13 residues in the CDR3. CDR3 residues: CASSGQVGYEQYF. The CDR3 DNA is TGTGCCAGCAGCGGACAGGTCGGATACGAGCAGTACTTC.

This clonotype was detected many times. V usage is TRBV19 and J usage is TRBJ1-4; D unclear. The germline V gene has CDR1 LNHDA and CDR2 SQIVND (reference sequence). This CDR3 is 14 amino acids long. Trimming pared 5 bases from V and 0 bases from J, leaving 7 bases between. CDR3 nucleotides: TGTGCCAGTAGTGCTTCTGCAACTAATGAAAAACTGTTTTTT. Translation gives CASSASATNEKLFF.

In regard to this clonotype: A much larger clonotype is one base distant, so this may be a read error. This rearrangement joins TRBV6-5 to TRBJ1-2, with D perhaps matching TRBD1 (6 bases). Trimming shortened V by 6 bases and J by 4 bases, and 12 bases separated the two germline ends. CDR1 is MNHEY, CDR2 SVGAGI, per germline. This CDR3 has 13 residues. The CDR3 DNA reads TGTGCCAGCAGCCTACAGGGAACCTATGGCTACACCTTC. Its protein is CASSLQGTYGYTF.

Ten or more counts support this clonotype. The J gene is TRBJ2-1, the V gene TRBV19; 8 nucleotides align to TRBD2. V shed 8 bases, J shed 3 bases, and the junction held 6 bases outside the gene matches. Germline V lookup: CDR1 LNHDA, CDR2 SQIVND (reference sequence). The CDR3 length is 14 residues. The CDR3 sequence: CASESSGSYNEQFF. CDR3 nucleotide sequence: TGTGCCAGTGAGTCCAGCGGGAGCTACAATGAGCAGTTCTTC.

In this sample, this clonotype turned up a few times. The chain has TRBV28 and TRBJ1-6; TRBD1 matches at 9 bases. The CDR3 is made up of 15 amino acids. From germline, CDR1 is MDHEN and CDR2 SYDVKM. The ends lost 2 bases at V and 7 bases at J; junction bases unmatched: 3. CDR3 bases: TGTGCCAGCAGTTTAGACAGGGGGACCAATTCACCCCTCCACTTT. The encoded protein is CASSLDRGTNSPLHF.

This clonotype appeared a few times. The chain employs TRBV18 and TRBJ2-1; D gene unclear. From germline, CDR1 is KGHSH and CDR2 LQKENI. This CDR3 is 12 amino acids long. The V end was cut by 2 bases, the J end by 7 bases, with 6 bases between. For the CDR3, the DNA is TGTGCCAGCTCACCAGGCCAGAATGAGCAGTTCTTC. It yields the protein CASSPGQNEQFF. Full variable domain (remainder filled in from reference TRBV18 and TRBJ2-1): NAGVMQNPRHLVRRRGQEARLRCSPMKGHSHVYWYRQLPEEGLKFMVYLQKENIIDESGMPKERFSAEFPKEGPSILRIQQVVRGDSAAYFCASSPGQNEQFFGPGTRLTVL.

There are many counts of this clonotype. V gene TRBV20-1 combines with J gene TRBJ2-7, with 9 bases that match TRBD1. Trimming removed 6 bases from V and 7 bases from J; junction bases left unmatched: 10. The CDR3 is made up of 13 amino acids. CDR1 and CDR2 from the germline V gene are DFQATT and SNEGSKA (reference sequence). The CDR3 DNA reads TGCAGTGCCGAAAGGACAGGGGTCGGTGAGCAGTACTTC. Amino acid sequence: CSAERTGVGEQYF.

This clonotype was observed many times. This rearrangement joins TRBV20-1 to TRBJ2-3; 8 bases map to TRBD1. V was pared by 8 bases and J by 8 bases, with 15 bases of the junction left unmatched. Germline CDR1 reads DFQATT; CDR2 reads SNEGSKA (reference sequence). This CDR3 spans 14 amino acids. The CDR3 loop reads CSLLKGQAFFTQYF. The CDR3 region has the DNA TGCAGTCTCCTAAAGGGACAGGCATTTTTTACGCAGTATTTT.

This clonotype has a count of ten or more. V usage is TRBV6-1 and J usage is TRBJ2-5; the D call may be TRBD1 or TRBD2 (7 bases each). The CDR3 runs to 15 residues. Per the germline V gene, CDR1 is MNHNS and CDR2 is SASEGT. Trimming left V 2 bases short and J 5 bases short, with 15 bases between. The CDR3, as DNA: TGTGCCAGCAGTGAATCAGGGGGACTAAGGGAGACCCAGTACTTC. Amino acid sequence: CASSESGGLRETQYF.

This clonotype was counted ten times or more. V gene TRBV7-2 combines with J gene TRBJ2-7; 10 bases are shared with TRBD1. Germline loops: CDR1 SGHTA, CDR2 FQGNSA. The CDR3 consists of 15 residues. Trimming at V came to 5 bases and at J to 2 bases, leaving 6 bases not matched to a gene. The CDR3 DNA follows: TGTGCCAGCAGCCCCCAAGGACAGGGGGCCTACGAGCAGTACTTC. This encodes CASSPQGQGAYEQYF.

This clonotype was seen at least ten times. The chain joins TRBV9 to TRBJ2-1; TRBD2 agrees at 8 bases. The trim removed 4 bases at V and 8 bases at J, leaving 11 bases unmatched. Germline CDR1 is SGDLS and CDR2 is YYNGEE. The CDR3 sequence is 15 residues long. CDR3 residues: CASSPRVSGVYEQFF. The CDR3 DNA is TGTGCCAGCAGCCCCCGTGTTAGCGGGGTCTATGAGCAGTTCTTC.

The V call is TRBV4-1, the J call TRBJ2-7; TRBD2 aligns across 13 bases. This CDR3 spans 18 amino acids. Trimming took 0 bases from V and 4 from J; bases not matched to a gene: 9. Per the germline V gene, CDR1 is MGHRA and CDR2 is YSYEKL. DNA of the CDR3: TGCGCCAGCAGCCAAGATTTAGTCCGGACTAGCGGGAGTTACGAGCAGTACTTC. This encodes CASSQDLVRTSGSYEQYF.

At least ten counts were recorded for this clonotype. This CDR3 is CASSPRDPYNEQFF. Written as DNA, the CDR3 is TGCGCCAGCAGCCCCCGGGACCCATACAATGAGCAGTTCTTC. V is TRBV5-1 and J is TRBJ2-1; D may be TRBD1 or TRBD2 (5 bases each). Per the germline V gene, CDR1 is SGHRS and CDR2 is YFSETQ. V was trimmed by 4 bases and J by 4 bases, leaving 12 bases between them. The CDR3 has 14 amino acids.

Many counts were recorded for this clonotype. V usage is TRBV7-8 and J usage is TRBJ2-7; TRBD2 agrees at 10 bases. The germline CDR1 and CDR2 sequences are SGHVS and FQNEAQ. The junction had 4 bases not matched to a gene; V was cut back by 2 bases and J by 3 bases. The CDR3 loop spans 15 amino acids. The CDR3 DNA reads TGTGCCAGCAGCTTAAGCGGGAGGGCCTACTACGAGCAGTACTTC. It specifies CASSLSGRAYYEQYF.

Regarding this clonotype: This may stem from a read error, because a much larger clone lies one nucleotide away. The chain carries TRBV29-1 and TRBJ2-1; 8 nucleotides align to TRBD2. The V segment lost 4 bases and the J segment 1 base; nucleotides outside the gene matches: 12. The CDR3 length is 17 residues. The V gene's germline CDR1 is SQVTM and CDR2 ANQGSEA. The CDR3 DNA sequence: TGCAGCGTTGGTCGGCTAACGGGAGGGTGGTCCTACAATGAGCAGTTCTTC. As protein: CSVGRLTGGWSYNEQFF.

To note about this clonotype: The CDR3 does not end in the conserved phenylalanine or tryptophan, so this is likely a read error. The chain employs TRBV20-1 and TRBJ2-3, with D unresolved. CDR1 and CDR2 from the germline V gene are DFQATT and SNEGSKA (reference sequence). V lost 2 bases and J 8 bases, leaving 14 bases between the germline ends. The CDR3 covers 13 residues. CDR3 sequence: CSARRQALGTQYC. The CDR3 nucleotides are TGCAGTGCTAGACGTCAGGCCCTAGGTACGCAGTATTGT.

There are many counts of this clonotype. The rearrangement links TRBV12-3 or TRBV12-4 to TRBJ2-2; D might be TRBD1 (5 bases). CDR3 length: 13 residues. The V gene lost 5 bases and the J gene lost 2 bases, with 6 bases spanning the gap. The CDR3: CASSGANTGELFF. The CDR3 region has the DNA TGTGCCAGCAGTGGGGCCAACACCGGGGAGCTGTTTTTT.